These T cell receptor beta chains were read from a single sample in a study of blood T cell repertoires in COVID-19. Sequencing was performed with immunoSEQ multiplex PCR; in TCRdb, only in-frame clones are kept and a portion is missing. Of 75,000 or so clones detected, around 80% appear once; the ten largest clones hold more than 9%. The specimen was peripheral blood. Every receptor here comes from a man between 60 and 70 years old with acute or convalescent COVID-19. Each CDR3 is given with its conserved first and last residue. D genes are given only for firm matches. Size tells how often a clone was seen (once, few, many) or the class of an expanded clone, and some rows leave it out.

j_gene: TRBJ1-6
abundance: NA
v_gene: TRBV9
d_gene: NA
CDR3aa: CASSVLGAGNSPLHF
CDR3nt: TGTGCCAGCAGCGTTTTGGGGGCCGGGAATTCACCCCTCCACTTT

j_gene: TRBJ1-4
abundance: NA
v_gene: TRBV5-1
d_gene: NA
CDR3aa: CASRTQSGEKLFF
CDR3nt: TGCGCCAGCAGGACACAATCGGGGGAAAAACTGTTTTTT

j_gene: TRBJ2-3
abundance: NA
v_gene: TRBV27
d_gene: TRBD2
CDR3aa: CASSLGGALALTDTQYF
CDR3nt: TGTGCCAGCAGCCTCGGGGGGGCGCTAGCCCTCACAGATACGCAGTATTTT

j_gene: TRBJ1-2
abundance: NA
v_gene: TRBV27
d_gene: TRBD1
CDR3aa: CASSGRTGTNYGYTF
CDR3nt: TGTGCCAGCAGTGGGCGGACAGGGACTAACTATGGCTACACCTTC

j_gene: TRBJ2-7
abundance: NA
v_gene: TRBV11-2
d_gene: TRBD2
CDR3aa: CASSPSSTSGVYEQYF
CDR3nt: TGTGCCAGCAGCCCTAGTTCGACTAGCGGAGTGTACGAGCAGTACTTC

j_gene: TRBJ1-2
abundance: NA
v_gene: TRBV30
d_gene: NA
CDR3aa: CAWSRSNNGYTF
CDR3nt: TGTGCCTGGAGTCGGAGTAACAATGGCTACACCTTC

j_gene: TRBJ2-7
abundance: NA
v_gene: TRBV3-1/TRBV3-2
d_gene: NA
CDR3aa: CASSQAFYEQYF
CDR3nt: TGTGCCAGCAGCCAAGCCTTCTACGAGCAGTACTTC

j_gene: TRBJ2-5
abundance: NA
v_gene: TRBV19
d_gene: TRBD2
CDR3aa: CASTPLAGGSGTQYF
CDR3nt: TGTGCCAGTACCCCACTAGCGGGAGGGTCTGGGACCCAGTACTTC

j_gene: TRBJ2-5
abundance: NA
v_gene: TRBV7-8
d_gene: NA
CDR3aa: CASSRSRGRETQYF
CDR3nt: TGTGCCAGCAGCCGCAGCAGGGGAAGGGAGACCCAGTACTTC

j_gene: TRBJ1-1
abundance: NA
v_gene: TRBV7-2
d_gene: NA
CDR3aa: CASSPWGGPEMNTEAFF
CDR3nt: TGTGCCAGCAGCCCTTGGGGGGGTCCAGAGATGAACACTGAAGCTTTCTTT

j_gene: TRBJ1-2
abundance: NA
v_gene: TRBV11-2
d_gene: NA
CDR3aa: CASSSELANYGYTF
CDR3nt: TGTGCCAGCAGCTCGGAGTTAGCTAACTATGGCTACACCTTC

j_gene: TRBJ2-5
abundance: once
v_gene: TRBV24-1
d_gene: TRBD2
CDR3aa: CATSDPRAGSQETQYF
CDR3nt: TGTGCCACCAGTGATCCCCGAGCGGGATCTCAAGAGACCCAGTACTTC

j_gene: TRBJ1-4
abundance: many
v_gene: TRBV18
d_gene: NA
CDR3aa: CASSPPTSGEEKLFF
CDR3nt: TGTGCCAGCTCACCACCAACCAGCGGGGAGGAAAAACTGTTTTTT

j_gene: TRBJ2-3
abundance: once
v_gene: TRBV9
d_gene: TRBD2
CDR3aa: CASSVDLAGGTDTQYF
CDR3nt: TGTGCCAGCAGCGTAGATCTAGCGGGAGGCACAGATACGCAGTATTTT

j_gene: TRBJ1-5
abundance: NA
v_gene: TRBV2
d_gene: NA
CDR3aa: CASSRDTYNQPQHF
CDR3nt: TGTGCCAGCAGTCGGGACACCTACAATCAGCCCCAGCATTTT

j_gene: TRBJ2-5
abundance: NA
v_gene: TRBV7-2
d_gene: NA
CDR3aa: CASRSGLQETQYF
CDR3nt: TGTGCCAGCAGGTCGGGACTGCAAGAGACCCAGTACTTC

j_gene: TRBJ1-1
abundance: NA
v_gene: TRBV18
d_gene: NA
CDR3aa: CASSPRQGYTEAFF
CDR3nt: TGTGCCAGCTCACCACGGCAGGGCTACACTGAAGCTTTCTTT

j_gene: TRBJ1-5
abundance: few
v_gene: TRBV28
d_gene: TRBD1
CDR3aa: CASSPSRDRYSNQPQHF
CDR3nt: TGTGCCAGCAGTCCGTCCCGGGACAGGTATAGCAATCAGCCCCAGCATTTT

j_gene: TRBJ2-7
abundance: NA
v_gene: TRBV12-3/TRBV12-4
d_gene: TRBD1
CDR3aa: CASSPGTGYEQYF
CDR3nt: TGTGCCAGCAGTCCCGGGACAGGGTACGAGCAGTACTTC

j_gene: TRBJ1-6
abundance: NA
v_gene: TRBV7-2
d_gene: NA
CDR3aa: CASSPPTRQGSPLHF
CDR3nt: TGTGCCAGCAGCCCCCCCACCCGGCAGGGGTCACCCCTCCACTTT

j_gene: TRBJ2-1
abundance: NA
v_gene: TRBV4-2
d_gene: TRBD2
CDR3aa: CASSRSSGGSNEQFF
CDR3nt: TGTGCCAGCAGCCGGTCTAGCGGGGGTTCTAATGAGCAGTTCTTC

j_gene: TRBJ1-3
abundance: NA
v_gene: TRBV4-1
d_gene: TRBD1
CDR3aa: CASSQGTQGGGNTIYF
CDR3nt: TGCGCCAGCAGCCAAGGGACGCAGGGGGGAGGAAACACCATATATTTT

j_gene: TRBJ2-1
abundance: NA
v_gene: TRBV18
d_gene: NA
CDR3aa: CASSPGQGGLHEQFF
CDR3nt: TGTGCCAGCTCACCAGGCCAAGGGGGTCTCCATGAGCAGTTCTTC

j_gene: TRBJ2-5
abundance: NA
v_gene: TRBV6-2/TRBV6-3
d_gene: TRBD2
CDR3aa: CASSNQGLAGQETQYF
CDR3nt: TGTGCCAGCAGTAATCAGGGACTAGCGGGCCAAGAGACCCAGTACTTC

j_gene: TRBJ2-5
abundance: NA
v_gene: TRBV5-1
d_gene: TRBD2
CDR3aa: CASSPTSVGGTETQYF
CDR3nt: TGCGCCAGCAGCCCTACTAGCGTGGGGGGAACAGAGACCCAGTACTTC

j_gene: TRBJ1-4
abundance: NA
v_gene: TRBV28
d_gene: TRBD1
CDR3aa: CAIEDRAYEKLFF
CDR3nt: TGTGCCATCGAAGACAGGGCCTATGAAAAACTGTTTTTT

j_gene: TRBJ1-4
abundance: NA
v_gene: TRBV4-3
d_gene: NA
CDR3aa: CASSQSPNEKLFF
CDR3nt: TGCGCCAGCAGCCAAAGCCCTAATGAAAAACTGTTTTTT